The next 27 T cell receptor beta chains were all read from a single sample in a study of cytomegalovirus exposure and HLA in healthy donors (dated by TCRdb to about 2017). Receptor amplification or capture employed the immunoSEQ multiplex PCR assay. For the multiplex PCR, a mixture combining 60 forward primers for TCR Vbeta segments and 13 reverse primers for TCR Jbeta segments was used. The table comes from immuneACCESS by way of TCRdb, which keeps in-frame sequences with V and J called. Part of the clones is missing from these tables; in studies checked, under half for an unresolved V gene and the rest for unknown reasons. Counted in this sample were 150,000 to 200,000 clones; about 74% of them appeared once. The ten largest clones capture approximately 3% of the sample. The sequenced sample was PBMCs. The source of these receptors is a male donor in good health and CMV-seronegative.

This chain joins TRBV7-3 and TRBJ2-6; TRBD1 matches at 7 bases. CDR1 SGHTA and CDR2 FQGTGA come from the germline V gene. This CDR3 has 17 residues. V dropped 5 bases and J dropped 3; count of bases not matched to a gene: 10. CDR3 DNA: TGTGCCAGCAGCCCTCCTGAGGGGGCGTATGGGGCCAACGTCCTGACTTTC. This gives the protein CASSPPEGAYGANVLTF.

This clone has more than one count but fewer than ten. This rearrangement joins TRBV4-3 to TRBJ1-1, with 7 bases matching TRBD1. The trim removed 2 bases at V and 4 bases at J, leaving 7 bases unmatched. The CDR3 loop spans 15 amino acids. Germline loops: CDR1 LGHNA, CDR2 YSLEER. The CDR3 DNA is TGCGCCAGCAGCCAATCGACAGGGCGGGGCACTGAAGCTTTCTTT. Its protein product is CASSQSTGRGTEAFF.

The chain carries TRBV27 and TRBJ1-1, with 7 nucleotides matching TRBD1. The CDR3 sequence is 14 residues long. Germline V lookup: CDR1 MNHEY, CDR2 SMNVEV (reference sequence). The J segment lost 5 bases and the V segment lost 9 bases, leaving 12 bases of the junction unmatched. The CDR3 spells CARTSGGLRTEAFF. DNA of the CDR3: TGTGCCAGGACCTCAGGGGGGTTGAGGACTGAAGCTTTCTTT.

The chain joins TRBV18 to TRBJ2-5, with D perhaps TRBD1 (6 bases). Germline V gene sequence: CDR1 KGHSH, CDR2 LQKENI. The V end lost 6 bases, the J end lost 7 bases, and 15 bases lay between the germline ends. The CDR3 sequence is 13 residues long. CDR3 protein: CASSLGTPGTQYF. The CDR3 nucleotides read TGTGCCAGCTCCCTCGGGACACCTGGGACCCAGTACTTC.

The chain uses TRBV27 and TRBJ2-7, with 11 bases aligning to TRBD1. Trimming at V came to 4 bases and at J to 5 bases, leaving 7 bases not matched to a gene. Germline V gene sequence: CDR1 MNHEY, CDR2 SMNVEV (reference sequence). The CDR3 runs 15 residues. The CDR3 reads CASSSTGTGGHEQYF. The CDR3, as DNA: TGTGCCAGCAGTTCCACCGGGACAGGGGGTCACGAGCAGTACTTC.

CDR3 residues: CSSGGQVSSGNTIYF. CDR3 nucleotide sequence: TGCAGCTCTGGGGGCCAGGTGAGCTCTGGAAACACCATATATTTT. The chain carries TRBV29-1 and TRBJ1-3, with D possibly TRBD1 on 6 matching bases. The length of the CDR3 is 15 residues. Trimming cost V 8 bases and J 0 bases, with 17 bases left between them. Germline V CDR1 and CDR2: SQVTM, ANQGSEA.

CDR3 residues: CASSPVGQGATNEKLFF. CDR3 DNA sequence: TGTGCCAGCTCACCAGTGGGACAGGGGGCAACTAATGAAAAACTGTTTTTT. V and J are TRBV18 and TRBJ1-4; 11 nucleotides line up with TRBD1. Germline CDR1 reads KGHSH; CDR2 reads LQKENI. The CDR3 sequence is 17 residues long. With V trimmed by 2 bases and J by 0 bases, 2 bases remained unmatched.

The V gene is TRBV5-1, the J gene TRBJ2-6; 10 nucleotides agree with TRBD1. This CDR3 is built from 17 residues. Germline loops: CDR1 SGHRS, CDR2 YFSETQ. Trimming cost V 0 bases and J 4 bases; bases outside gene matches: 4. CDR3 sequence (DNA): TGCGCCAGCAGCTTGGGACAGGGGGCGACAGGGGCCAACGTCCTGACTTTC. This sequence encodes CASSLGQGATGANVLTF.

The J gene is TRBJ2-7, the V gene TRBV5-1, with D maybe TRBD2 (6 bases). V lost 4 bases and J lost 0, with 14 bases in between. The germline gives CDR1 SGHRS, CDR2 YFSETQ. The CDR3 length is 15 residues. This CDR3 reads CASSGGTGGSYEQYF. The CDR3 DNA reads as TGCGCCAGCAGCGGAGGGACGGGTGGCTCCTACGAGCAGTACTTC.

This clone was found a few times. The rearrangement links TRBV27 to TRBJ2-7; 7 nucleotides line up with TRBD1. J lost 4 bases, V lost 2 bases, and 2 bases had no gene match. The CDR3 contains 13 residues. The germline gives CDR1 MNHEY, CDR2 SMNVEV (reference sequence). DNA for the CDR3: TGTGCCAGCAGTTTAAGACAGGGTTACGAGCAGTACTTC. This gives the protein CASSLRQGYEQYF.

The chain is built from TRBV7-9 and TRBJ2-5; D gene uncertain. The CDR3 has 14 amino acids. Germline V lookup: CDR1 SEHNR, CDR2 FQNEAQ (reference sequence). V lost 5 bases, J lost 3 bases, and 13 bases lay in between. This CDR3 reads CASSPLGAEETQYF. CDR3 sequence (DNA): TGTGCCAGCAGCCCTCTGGGCGCTGAAGAGACCCAGTACTTC.

The chain has TRBV27 and TRBJ2-5, with TRBD2 matching over 11 bases. The J call may be in error: the DNA end matches TRBJ2-7 better. CDR1 MNHEY and CDR2 SMNVEV come from the germline V gene (reference sequence). This CDR3 region has 17 residues. DNA for the CDR3: TGTGCCAGCAGTTTATTATCGACTAGCGGGGCGTCCTACGAGCAGTACTTC. Translated: CASSLLSTSGASYEQYF.

The chain joins TRBV16 to TRBJ2-1, with 10 bases fitting TRBD1. In germline, CDR1 is KGHSY, CDR2 FQNENV. The CDR3 totals 13 residues. V was clipped by 3 bases and J by 7 bases; unmatched bases: 0. DNA for the CDR3: TGTGCCAGCAGCCAGGACAGGGGGAATGAGCAGTTCTTC. Protein: CASSQDRGNEQFF.

This clone was observed once. The CDR3 protein is CASSYGQGLSNYGYTF. For the CDR3, the DNA is TGTGCCAGCAGTTACGGACAGGGGTTATCTAACTATGGCTACACCTTC. This chain connects TRBV6-6 to TRBJ1-2, with 9 bases that match TRBD1. CDR1 is MNHNY, CDR2 SVGAGI, per germline (reference sequence). Germline trimming cut 2 bases from V and 0 bases from J; bases unmatched to any gene: 4. The CDR3 extends over 16 amino acids.

J is TRBJ2-7 and V is TRBV5-5; a weak D match, TRBD1 (5 bases). This CDR3 region has 14 residues. CDR1 SGHKS and CDR2 YYEKEE come from the germline V gene (reference sequence). V was clipped by 1 base and J by 2 bases, with 10 bases between them. The CDR3 DNA reads as TGTGCCAGCAGCTTGCAGGGTGGACCCTACGAGCAGTACTTC. Translation gives CASSLQGGPYEQYF.

The J gene is TRBJ2-7, the V gene TRBV5-1; 8 nucleotides match TRBD2. V trimming: 2 bases; J trimming: 0 bases; junction bases outside the gene matches: 10. This CDR3 has 17 amino acids. Germline CDR1 reads SGHRS; CDR2 reads YFSETQ. This chain's CDR3 is CASSFKGIAGSSYEQYF. The CDR3 DNA sequence: TGCGCCAGCAGCTTTAAGGGGATAGCGGGGAGCTCCTACGAGCAGTACTTC.

The V call is TRBV10-3, the J call TRBJ1-1, with D tentatively TRBD1 (6 bases). From germline, CDR1 is ENHRY and CDR2 SYGVKD. This CDR3 has 14 residues. Trimming cost V 0 bases and J 6 bases, with 11 bases left between them. CDR3 in DNA: TGTGCCATCAGTGAGTCAGGGGGTCGGGCTGAAGCTTTCTTT. Translation gives CAISESGGRAEAFF.

V usage is TRBV9 and J usage is TRBJ2-3, with TRBD2 matching over 10 bases. The junction had 5 bases not matched to a gene; V was cut back by 3 bases and J by 4 bases. Looked up from germline, CDR1 is SGDLS and CDR2 is YYNGEE. The CDR3 has 15 residues. Here the CDR3 DNA reads TGTGCCAGCAGCGCATCTAGCGGGGGCGCAGATACGCAGTATTTT. It is translated as CASSASSGGADTQYF.

The chain is built from TRBV9 and TRBJ2-7; the match to TRBD2 covers 7 bases. Germline CDR1 and CDR2: SGDLS and YYNGEE. Trimming removed 0 bases from V and 1 base from J; junction bases left unmatched: 4. This CDR3 is built from 15 residues. CDR3 in DNA: TGTGCCAGCAGCGTAGAAGTGGGAGGGTCCTACGAGCAGTACTTC. It is translated as CASSVEVGGSYEQYF.

This clone was counted a single time. The gene calls are TRBV7-9 and TRBJ1-1; 10 nucleotides line up with TRBD1. Germline-derived CDR1 and CDR2 are SEHNR and FQNEAQ (reference sequence). The CDR3 runs 16 residues. J gave up 4 bases and V 5 bases, and 10 bases lay outside the gene matches. This CDR3 reads CASSQDRGLWSTEAFF. The CDR3 bases are TGTGCCAGCAGCCAAGACAGGGGGCTATGGAGCACTGAAGCTTTCTTT.

The CDR3 loop is CASSLSPYEQYF. The CDR3, as DNA: TGTGCCAGCAGCTTAAGCCCTTACGAGCAGTACTTC. The chain links TRBV7-9 to TRBJ2-7; no firm D call. This CDR3 contains 12 residues. V lost 2 bases, J lost 4 bases, and 6 bases lay in between. The germline gives CDR1 SEHNR, CDR2 FQNEAQ (reference sequence).

The chain couples TRBV9 to TRBJ1-4; possible D gene TRBD1, 5 bases. The germline V gene has CDR1 SGDLS and CDR2 YYNGEE. The CDR3 loop spans 15 amino acids. Trimming removed 2 bases at V and 5 bases at J, with 13 bases between. This CDR3 is CASSVGSRTNEKLFF. The CDR3 DNA follows: TGTGCCAGCAGCGTGGGTTCCCGGACAAATGAAAAACTGTTTTTT.

This clone came up a few times. The chain employs TRBV5-4 and TRBJ2-1; 8 nucleotides align to TRBD1. V lost 0 bases and J lost 5; bases outside the gene matches: 4. From germline, CDR1 is SGHNT and CDR2 YYREEE (reference sequence). This CDR3 is 15 amino acids long. CDR3 amino acids: CASSLGQGLHNEQFF. The CDR3 region has the DNA TGTGCCAGCAGCTTGGGACAGGGGTTGCACAATGAGCAGTTCTTC.

For this clone: A read error may produce the germline difference seen at one junction end. This CDR3 is CACSQEIRRGGYEQYF. CDR3 nucleotides: TGTGCCTGCAGCCAAGAAATTAGGCGGGGGGGTTACGAGCAGTACTTC. J is TRBJ2-7 and V is TRBV4-2; TRBD2 aligns across 9 bases. CDR3 size: 16 residues. The V gene's germline CDR1 is LGHNA and CDR2 YNFKEQ.

CDR3 coding DNA: TGTGCCAGTAGCCCCGACAGGGGCATATACGAGCAGTACTTC. It encodes CASSPDRGIYEQYF. V and J are TRBV19 and TRBJ2-7, with 8 positions matching TRBD1. Losses at the gene ends were 6 bases for V and 4 bases for J; bases not matched to a gene: 8. The CDR3 has 14 amino acids. The germline gives CDR1 LNHDA, CDR2 SQIVND (reference sequence).

This clone was detected a few times. CDR3 loop: CASSMDRVGEQYF. The CDR3 bases are TGTGCCAGCAGCATGGACAGGGTTGGCGAGCAGTACTTC. V gene TRBV5-4 combines with J gene TRBJ2-7; 8 positions agree with TRBD1. Trimming took 4 bases from V and 6 from J; bases not matched to a gene: 6. This CDR3 is 13 amino acids long. Looked up from germline, CDR1 is SGHNT and CDR2 is YYREEE (reference sequence). Filled out from reference TRBV5-4 and TRBJ2-7, the complete variable domain reads ETGVTQSPTHLIKTRGQQVTLRCSSQSGHNTVSWYQQALGQGPQFIFQYYREEENGRGNFPPRFSGLQFPNYSSELNVNALELDDSALYLCASSMDRVGEQYFGPGTRLTVT.

The J gene is TRBJ1-5, the V gene TRBV14; no clear D gene. The CDR3 covers 12 residues. The germline CDR1 and CDR2 sequences are SGHDN and FVKESK. Between the trimmed V and J ends, which lost 0 bases and 8 bases, there was a span of 5 bases. The CDR3 nucleotides are TGTGCCAGCAGCCAAGATAGAGAGCCCCAGCATTTT. Encoded protein: CASSQDREPQHF.